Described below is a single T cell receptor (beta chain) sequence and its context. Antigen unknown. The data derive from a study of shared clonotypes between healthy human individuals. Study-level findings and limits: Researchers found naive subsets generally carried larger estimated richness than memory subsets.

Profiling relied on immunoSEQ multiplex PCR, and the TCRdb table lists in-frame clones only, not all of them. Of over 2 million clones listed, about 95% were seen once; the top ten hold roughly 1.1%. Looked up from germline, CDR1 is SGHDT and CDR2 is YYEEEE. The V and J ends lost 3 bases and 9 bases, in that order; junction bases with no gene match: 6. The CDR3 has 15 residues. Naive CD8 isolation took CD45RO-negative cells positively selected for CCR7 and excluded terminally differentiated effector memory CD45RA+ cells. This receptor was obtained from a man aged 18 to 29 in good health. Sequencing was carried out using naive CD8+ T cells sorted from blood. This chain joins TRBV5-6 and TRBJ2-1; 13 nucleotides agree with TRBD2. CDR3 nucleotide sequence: TGTGCCAGCAGCTCGGGACTAGCGGGATTGGGTGAGCAGTTCTTC. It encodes CASSSGLAGLGEQFF.